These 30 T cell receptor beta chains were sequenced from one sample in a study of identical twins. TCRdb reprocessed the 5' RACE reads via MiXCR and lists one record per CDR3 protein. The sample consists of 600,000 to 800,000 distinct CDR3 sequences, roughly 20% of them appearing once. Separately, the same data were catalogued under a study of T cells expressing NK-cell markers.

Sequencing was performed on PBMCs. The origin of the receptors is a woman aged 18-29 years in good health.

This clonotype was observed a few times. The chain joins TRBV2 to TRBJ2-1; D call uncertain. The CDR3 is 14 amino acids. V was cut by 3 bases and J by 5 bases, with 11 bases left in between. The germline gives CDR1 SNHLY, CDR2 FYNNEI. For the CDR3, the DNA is TGTGCCAGCAGTGATACGGGCAGCAACAATGAGCAGTTCTTC. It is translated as CASSDTGSNNEQFF.

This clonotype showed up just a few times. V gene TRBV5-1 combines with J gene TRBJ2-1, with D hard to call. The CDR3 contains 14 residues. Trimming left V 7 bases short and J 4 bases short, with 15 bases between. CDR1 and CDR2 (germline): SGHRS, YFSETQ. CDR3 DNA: TGCGCCAGCCGCCGAAGACAAGTATACAATGAGCAGTTCTTC. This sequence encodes CASRRRQVYNEQFF.

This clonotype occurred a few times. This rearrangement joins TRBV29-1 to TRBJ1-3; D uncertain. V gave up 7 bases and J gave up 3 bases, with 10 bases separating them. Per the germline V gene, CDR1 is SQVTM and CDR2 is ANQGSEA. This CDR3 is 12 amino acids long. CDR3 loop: CSAWTGGNTIYF. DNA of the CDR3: TGCAGCGCATGGACTGGTGGAAACACCATATATTTT. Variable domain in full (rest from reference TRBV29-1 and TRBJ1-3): SAVISQKPSRDICQRGTSLTIQCQVDSQVTMMFWYRQQPGQSLTLIATANQGSEATYESGFVIDKFPISRPNLTFSTLTVSNMSPEDSSIYLCSAWTGGNTIYFGEGSWLTVV.

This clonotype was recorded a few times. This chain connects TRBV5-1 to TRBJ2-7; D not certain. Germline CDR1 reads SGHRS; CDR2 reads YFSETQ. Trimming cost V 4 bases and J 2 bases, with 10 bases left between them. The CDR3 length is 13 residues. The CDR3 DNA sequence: TGCGCCAGCAGCCCCGGGTTCCCCTACGAGCAGTACTTC. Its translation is CASSPGFPYEQYF.

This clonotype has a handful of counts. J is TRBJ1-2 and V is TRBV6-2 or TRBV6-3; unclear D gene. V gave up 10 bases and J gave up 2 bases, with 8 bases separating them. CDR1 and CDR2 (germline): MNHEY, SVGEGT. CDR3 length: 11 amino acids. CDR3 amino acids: CATVQNYGYTF. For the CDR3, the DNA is TGTGCCACCGTCCAAAACTATGGCTACACCTTC.

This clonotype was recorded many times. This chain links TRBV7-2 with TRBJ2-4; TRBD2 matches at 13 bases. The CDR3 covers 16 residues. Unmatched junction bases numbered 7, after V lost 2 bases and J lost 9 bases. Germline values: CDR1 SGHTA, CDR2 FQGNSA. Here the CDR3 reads CASSLRTSGSTGIQYF. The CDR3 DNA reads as TGTGCCAGCAGCTTAAGGACTAGCGGGAGTACAGGCATTCAGTACTTC.

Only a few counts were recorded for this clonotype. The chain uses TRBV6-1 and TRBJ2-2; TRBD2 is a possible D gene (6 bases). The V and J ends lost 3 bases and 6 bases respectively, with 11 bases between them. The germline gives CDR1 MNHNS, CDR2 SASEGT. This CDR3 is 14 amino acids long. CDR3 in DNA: TGTGCCAGCAGTGAGGGAGGTTCGGCCGGGGAGCTGTTTTTT. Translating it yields CASSEGGSAGELFF.

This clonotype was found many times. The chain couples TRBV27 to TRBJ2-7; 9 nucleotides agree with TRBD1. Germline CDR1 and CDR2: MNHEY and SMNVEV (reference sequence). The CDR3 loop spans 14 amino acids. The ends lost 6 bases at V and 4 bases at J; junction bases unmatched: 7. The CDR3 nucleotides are TGTGCCAGCAGCCCGACAGGGGGACAGTACGAGCAGTACTTC. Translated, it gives CASSPTGGQYEQYF.

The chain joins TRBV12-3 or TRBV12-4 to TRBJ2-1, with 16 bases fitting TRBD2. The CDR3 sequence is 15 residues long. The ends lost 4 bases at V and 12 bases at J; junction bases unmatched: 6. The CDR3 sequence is CASSSLGTSGRGQFF. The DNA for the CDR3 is TGTGCCAGCAGTTCCCTCGGGACTAGCGGGAGGGGGCAGTTCTTC.

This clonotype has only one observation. The CDR3 reads CSANGGGPADTQYF. CDR3 nucleotides: TGCAGTGCTAACGGGGGGGGTCCGGCAGATACGCAGTATTTT. This chain connects TRBV20-1 to TRBJ2-3, with 8 positions matching TRBD2. The length of the CDR3 is 14 residues. Germline V gives CDR1 DFQATT, CDR2 SNEGSKA (reference sequence). Germline trimming cut 4 bases from V and 4 bases from J; bases unmatched to any gene: 7.

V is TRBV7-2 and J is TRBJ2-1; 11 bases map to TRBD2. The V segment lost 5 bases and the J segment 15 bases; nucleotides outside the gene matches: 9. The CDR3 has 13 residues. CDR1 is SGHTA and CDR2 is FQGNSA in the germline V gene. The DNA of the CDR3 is TGTGCCAGCAGCCCTAGCGGGAGGCAAATATTGTTCTTC. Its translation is CASSPSGRQILFF.

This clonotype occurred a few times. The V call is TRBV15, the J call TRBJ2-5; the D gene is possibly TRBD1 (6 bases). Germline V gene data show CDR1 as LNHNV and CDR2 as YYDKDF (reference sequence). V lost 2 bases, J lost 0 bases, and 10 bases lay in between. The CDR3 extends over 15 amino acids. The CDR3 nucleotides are TGTGCCACCAGCAGACTAGGACAGAACCAAGAGACCCAGTACTTC. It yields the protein CATSRLGQNQETQYF.

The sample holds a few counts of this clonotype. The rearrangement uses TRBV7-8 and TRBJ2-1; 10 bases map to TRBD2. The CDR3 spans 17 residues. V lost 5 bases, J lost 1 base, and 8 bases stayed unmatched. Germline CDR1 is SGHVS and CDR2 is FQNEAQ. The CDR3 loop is CASSLTGAGGSYNEQFF. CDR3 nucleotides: TGTGCCAGCAGCCTTACGGGAGCGGGGGGGTCCTACAATGAGCAGTTCTTC.

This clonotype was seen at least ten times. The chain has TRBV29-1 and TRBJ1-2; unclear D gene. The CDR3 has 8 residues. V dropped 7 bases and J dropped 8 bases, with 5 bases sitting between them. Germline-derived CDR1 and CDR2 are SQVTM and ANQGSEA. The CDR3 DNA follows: TGCAGCGACGACGGCTACACCTTC. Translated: CSDDGYTF.

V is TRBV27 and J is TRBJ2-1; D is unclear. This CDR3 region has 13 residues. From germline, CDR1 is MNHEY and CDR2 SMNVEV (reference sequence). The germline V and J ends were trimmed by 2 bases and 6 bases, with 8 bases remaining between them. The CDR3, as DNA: TGTGCCAGCAGTTTAACGGCTCCCAATGAGCAGTTCTTC. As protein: CASSLTAPNEQFF.

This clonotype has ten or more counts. CDR3 bases: TGTGCCAGCAGCGTAGAGGTGGGCCCCAGGGCCCAGTACTTC. Translating it yields CASSVEVGPRAQYF. The chain links TRBV9 to TRBJ2-5; D is perhaps TRBD1 (5 bases). The ends were cut back, 0 bases at V and 9 bases at J, with 15 bases in the middle. Germline V gives CDR1 SGDLS, CDR2 YYNGEE. CDR3 size: 14 residues.

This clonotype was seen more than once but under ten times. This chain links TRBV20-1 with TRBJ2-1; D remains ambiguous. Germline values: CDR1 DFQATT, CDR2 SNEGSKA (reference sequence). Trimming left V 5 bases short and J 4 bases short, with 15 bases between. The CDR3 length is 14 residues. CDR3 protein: CSAVDPNIYNEQFF. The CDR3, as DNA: TGCAGTGCTGTGGACCCTAATATATACAATGAGCAGTTCTTC.

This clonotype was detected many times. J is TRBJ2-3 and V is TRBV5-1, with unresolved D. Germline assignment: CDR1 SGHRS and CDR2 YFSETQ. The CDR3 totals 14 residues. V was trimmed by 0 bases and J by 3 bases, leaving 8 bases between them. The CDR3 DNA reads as TGCGCCAGCAGCTTGGGTTACACTACAGATACGCAGTATTTT. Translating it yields CASSLGYTTDTQYF.

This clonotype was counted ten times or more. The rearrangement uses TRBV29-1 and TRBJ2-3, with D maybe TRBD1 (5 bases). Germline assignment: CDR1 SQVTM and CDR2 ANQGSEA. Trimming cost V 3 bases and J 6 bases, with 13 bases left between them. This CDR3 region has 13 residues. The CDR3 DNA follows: TGCAGCGTTGATAAGACAGACGGCGATACGCAGTATTTT. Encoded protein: CSVDKTDGDTQYF.

The CDR3 region has the DNA TGTGCCAGCAGCAAAAGACAGGGTAACACCGGGGAGCTGTTTTTT. Translating it yields CASSKRQGNTGELFF. The chain uses TRBV12-3 or TRBV12-4 and TRBJ2-2, with 7 bases aligning to TRBD1. V was pared by 6 bases and J by 2 bases, with 6 bases of the junction left unmatched. The CDR3 runs to 15 residues.

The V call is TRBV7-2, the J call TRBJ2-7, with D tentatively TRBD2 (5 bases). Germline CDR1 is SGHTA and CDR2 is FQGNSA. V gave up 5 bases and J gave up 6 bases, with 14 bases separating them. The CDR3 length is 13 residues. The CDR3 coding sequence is TGTGCCAGCAGCCCGGGGAAGGAACTCGAGCAGTACTTC. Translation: CASSPGKELEQYF.

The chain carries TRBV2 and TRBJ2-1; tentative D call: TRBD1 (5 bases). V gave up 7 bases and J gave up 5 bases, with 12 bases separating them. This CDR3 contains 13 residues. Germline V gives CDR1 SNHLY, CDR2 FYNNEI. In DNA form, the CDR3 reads TGTGCCAGCAACGCAGGGCCCGACAATGAGCAGTTCTTC. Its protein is CASNAGPDNEQFF.

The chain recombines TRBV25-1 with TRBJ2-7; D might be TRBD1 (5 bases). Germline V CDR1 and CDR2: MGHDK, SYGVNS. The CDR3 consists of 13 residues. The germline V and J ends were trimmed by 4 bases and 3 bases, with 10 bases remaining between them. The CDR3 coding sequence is TGTGCCAGCAGTGGACAGAAGAACTACGAGCAGTACTTC. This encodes CASSGQKNYEQYF.

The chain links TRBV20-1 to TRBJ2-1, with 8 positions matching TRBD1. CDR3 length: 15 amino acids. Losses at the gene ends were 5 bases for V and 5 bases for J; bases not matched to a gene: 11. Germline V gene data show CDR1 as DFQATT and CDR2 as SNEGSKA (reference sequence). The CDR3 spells CSAEARGRGNNEQFF. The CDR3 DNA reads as TGCAGTGCTGAGGCCAGGGGGCGAGGCAACAATGAGCAGTTCTTC.

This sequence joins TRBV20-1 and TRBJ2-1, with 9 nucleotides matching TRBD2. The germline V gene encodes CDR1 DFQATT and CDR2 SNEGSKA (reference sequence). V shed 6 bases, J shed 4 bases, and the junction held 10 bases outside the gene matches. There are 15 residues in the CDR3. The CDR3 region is CSAPKGLAGYNEQFF. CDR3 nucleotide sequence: TGCAGTGCCCCAAAAGGTCTAGCGGGGTACAATGAGCAGTTCTTC.

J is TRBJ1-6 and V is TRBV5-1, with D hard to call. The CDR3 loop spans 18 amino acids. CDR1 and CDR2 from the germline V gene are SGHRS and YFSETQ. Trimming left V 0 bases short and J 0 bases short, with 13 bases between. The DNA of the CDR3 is TGCGCCAGCAGCTTGGTGGTCGGACCGAGCTCCTATAATTCACCCCTCCACTTT. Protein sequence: CASSLVVGPSSYNSPLHF.

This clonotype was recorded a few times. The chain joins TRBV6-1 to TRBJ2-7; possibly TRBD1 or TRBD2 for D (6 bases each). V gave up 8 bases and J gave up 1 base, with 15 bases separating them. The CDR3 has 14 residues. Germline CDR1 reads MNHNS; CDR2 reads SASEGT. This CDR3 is CASRRGELSYEQYF. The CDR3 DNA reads TGTGCCAGCCGGAGGGGGGAACTATCCTACGAGCAGTACTTC.

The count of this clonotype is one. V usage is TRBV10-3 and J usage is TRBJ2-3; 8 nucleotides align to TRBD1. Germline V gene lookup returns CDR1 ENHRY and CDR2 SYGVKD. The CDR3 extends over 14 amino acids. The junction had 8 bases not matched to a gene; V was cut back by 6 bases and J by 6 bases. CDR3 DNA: TGTGCCATCAGAAGTCAGGGGGCAGGGGATACGCAGTATTTT. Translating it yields CAIRSQGAGDTQYF.

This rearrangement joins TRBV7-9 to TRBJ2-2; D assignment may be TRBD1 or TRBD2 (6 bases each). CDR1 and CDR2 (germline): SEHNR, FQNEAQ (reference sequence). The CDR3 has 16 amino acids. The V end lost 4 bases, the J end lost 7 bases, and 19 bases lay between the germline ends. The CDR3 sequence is CASSSSREGGGGELFF. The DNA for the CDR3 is TGTGCCAGCAGCTCCTCCCGCGAGGGGGGTGGCGGGGAGCTGTTTTTT. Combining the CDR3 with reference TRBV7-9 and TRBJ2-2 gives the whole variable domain DTGVSQNPRHKITKRGQNVTFRCDPISEHNRLYWYRQTLGQGPEFLTYFQNEAQLEKSRLLSDRFSAERPKGSFSTLEIQRTEQGDSAMYLCASSSSREGGGGELFFGEGSRLTVL.

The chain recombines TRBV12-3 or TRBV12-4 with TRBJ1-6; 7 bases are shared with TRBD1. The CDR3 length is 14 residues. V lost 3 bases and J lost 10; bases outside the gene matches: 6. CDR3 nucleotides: TGTGCCAGCAGTTTTCAGGGGGGCGGGTCACCCCTCCACTTT. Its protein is CASSFQGGGSPLHF.